This T cell receptor beta chain was identified in a study of T cell responses to AZD1222 COVID-19 vaccine. Overall study findings and caveats: Of spike-specific TCRs, nearly half reportedly target regions left unmutated in variants. Donors were mostly white British, more females; clonal diversity possibly underestimated. There were repertoire samples only from the period after the peak T cell response.

Trimming left V 10 bases short and J 7 bases short, with 13 bases between. This CDR3 is built from 12 residues. Germline lookup yields CDR1 MNHEY and CDR2 SVGAGI. Sequencing was performed with immunoSEQ multiplex PCR; in TCRdb, only in-frame clones are kept and a portion is missing. The sample comprises approximately 110,000 clones, 89% of which are singletons, and roughly 3.9% rests with the top ten. Of note for this clone: Antigen: not known.

The rearrangement joins TRBV6-5 to TRBJ2-2, with D possibly matching TRBD2 (6 bases). This receptor was obtained from an adult in good health. Sequenced material: peripheral blood, taken on day 0 of AZD1222 vaccination. CDR3: CATGTFFGELFF. For the CDR3, the DNA is TGTGCCACCGGGACTTTTTTCGGGGAGCTGTTTTTT.